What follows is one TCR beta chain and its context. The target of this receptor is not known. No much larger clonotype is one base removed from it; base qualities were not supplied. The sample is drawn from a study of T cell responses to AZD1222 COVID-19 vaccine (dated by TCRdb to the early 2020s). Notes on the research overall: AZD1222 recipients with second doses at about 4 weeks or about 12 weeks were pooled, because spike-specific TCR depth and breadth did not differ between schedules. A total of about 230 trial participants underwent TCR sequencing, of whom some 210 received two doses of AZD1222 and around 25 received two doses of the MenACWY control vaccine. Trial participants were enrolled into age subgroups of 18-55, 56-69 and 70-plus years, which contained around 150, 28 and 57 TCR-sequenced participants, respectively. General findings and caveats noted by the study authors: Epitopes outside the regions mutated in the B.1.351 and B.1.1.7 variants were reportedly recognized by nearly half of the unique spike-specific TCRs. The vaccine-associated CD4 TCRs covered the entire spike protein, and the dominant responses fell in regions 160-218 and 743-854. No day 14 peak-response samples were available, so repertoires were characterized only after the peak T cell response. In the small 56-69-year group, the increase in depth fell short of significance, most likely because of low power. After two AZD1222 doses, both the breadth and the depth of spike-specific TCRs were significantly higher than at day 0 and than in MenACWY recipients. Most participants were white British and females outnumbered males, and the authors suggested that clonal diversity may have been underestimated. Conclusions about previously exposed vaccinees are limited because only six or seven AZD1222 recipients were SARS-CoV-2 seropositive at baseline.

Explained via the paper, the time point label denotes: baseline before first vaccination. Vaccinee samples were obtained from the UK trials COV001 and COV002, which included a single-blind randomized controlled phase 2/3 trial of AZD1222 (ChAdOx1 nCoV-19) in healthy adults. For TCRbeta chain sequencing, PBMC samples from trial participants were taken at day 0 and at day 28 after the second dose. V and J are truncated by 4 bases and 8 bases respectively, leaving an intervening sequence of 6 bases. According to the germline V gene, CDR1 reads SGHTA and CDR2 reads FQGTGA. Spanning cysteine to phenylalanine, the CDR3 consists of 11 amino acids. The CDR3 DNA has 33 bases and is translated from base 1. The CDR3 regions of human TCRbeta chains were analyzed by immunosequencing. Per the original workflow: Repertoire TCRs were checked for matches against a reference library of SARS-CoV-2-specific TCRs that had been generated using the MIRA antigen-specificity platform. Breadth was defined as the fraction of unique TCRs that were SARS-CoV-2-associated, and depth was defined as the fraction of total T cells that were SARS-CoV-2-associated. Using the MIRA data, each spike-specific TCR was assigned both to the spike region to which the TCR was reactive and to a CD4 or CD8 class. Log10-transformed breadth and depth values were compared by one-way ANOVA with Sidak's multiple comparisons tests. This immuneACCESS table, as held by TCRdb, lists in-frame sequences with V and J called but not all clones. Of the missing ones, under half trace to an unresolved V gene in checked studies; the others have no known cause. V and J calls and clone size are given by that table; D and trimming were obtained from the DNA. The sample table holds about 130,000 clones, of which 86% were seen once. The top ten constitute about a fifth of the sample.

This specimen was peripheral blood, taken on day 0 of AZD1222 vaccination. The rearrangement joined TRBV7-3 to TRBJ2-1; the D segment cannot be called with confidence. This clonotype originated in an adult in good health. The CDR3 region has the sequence CASSYGDEQFF. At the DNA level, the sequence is TGTGCCAGCAGCTATGGCGATGAGCAGTTCTTC.